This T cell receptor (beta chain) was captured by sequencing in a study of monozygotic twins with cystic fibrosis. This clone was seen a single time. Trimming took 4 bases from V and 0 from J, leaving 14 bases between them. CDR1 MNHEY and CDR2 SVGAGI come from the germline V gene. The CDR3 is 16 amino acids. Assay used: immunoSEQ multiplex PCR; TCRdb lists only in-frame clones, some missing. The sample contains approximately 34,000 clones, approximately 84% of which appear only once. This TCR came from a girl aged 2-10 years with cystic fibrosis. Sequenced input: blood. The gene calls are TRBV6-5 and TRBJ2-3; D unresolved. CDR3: CASSWGRLFSTDTQYF. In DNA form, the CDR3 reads TGTGCCAGCAGTTGGGGTCGGTTATTTAGCACAGATACGCAGTATTTT.